The T cell receptor beta chain under discussion was sequenced for a study of blood T cell repertoires in COVID-19 (dated by TCRdb to about 2020). About the study as a whole: The collaborator samples originated in the United States, Italy and Spain and spanned the acute and convalescent phases of COVID-19. The prospective study material was composed of cDNA or gDNA derived from T cells, B-cell-depleted T cells, or PBMCs. A de-identified subject ID, COVID-19 status, age in years and sex were almost always included in the sample metadata. The dataset comprised deeply sampled blood TCRbeta repertoires from subjects exposed to, actively infected with, or recovered from COVID-19. Where HLA class I and class II types were available, the types were taken from metadata supplied by the sample provider, not from assay-based typing. The samples were drawn from two sources: the first 160 participants of the ongoing ImmuneRACE study, and 950 to 1,500 subjects contributed by 6 global collaborators. A freely available public database, intended as a resource for researchers studying the immune response to SARS-CoV-2, is where the repertoires were released.

As concerns this clone: It has no known antigen specificity. The sample holds no much larger clone one base away, and base qualities are not on file.

What the work shows at the level of the full study, not this receptor alone: The quantity of clinical and demographic metadata differed by source and by participant and was supplied without curation.

TCRbeta CDR3 regions were amplified from genomic DNA by means of the immunoSEQ Assay, a bias-controlled multiplex PCR. As for the original processing: Nucleated cell counts per sample were estimated from amplification of reference gene primers within the assay. Sequence reads were collapsed and filtered to measure the absolute abundance of every unique TCRbeta CDR3 rearrangement. For each sample, productive Simpson clonality was calculated by taking the square root of Simpson's diversity index across productive rearrangements. The table was pulled from immuneACCESS by TCRdb, which kept in-frame rearrangements only. Such tables lose some clones; where checked, under half of the loss comes from unresolved V genes, and the rest has no known cause. That table furnishes V, J and clone size, whereas the DNA furnished D and trimming. The sample has 65,000 or so clones on record, about nine tenths of them singletons. The ten largest clones represent about 9.5% of the sample.

The germline V gene encodes CDR1 MNHEY and CDR2 SVGAGI. The CDR3 holds 15 amino acids from the cysteine to the phenylalanine. This entry keeps only the CDR3 DNA: 45 bases, framed from base 1. The V end loses 9 bases and the J end loses 4 bases, and a stretch of 19 bases separates them. Collaborating institutions collected whole blood in K2EDTA tubes following their own protocols. For TCRbeta analysis, collaborators shipped samples in one of three forms: frozen whole blood, isolated PBMCs, or DNA extracted from either of those sample types. The sample was peripheral blood. The sequence links TRBV6-5 to TRBJ2-1; D gene: possibly TRBD1, on 6 matching bases. This TCR was sampled from a human donor with acute or convalescent COVID-19. The donor label of this sample is uncertain. The CDR3 region: CASSPRGKMYNEQFF. The DNA is as follows: TGTGCCAGTAGTCCCAGGGGAAAGATGTACAATGAGCAGTTCTTC.